This is a list of T cell receptor beta chains from one sample in a study of T cell responses to AZD1222 COVID-19 vaccine. Assay: immunoSEQ multiplex PCR; the TCRdb copy retains only in-frame clones and omits some. The table includes 100,000 to 150,000 clones, roughly 88% detected once. Sequences were derived from peripheral blood, sampled on day 0 of MenACWY control vaccination. These TCRs come from an adult in good health. Both conserved end residues are part of each CDR3. Each record gives: V gene, clone size, J gene, D gene, CDR3 DNA, CDR3 protein. D genes are given only for firm matches. Where a row states a size, it is once, few, many or the class of an expanded clone; other rows omit it.

>TRBV29-1|NA|TRBJ2-7|NA
TGCAGCGTTGGGGGTCAGTCCGGTAAAGAGCAGTACTTC
CSVGGQSGKEQYF
>TRBV7-9|NA|TRBJ2-3|NA
TGTGCCAGCAGTCCAGAAGGGGGGAGCACAGATACGCAGTATTTT
CASSPEGGSTDTQYF
>TRBV6-5|NA|TRBJ2-3|NA
TGTGCCAGCAGTTACAGGGTAGGCACAGATACGCAGTATTTT
CASSYRVGTDTQYF
>TRBV18|NA|TRBJ2-5|TRBD1
TGTGCCAGCTCACCGGGGACAGGGCGAGAGACCCAGTACTTC
CASSPGTGRETQYF
>TRBV28|NA|TRBJ1-5|NA
TGTGCCAGCACAAGGGGTGGTGTAATTTGGCCCCAGCATTTT
CASTRGGVIWPQHF
>TRBV28|NA|TRBJ1-2|NA
TGTGCCAGCAGTTCCACAGAGCACTATGGCTACACCTTC
CASSSTEHYGYTF
>TRBV10-3|NA|TRBJ1-1|TRBD1
TGTGCCATCACCAAGGGGGACAGGGTCGGCACTGAAGCTTTCTTT
CAITKGDRVGTEAFF
>TRBV7-9|NA|TRBJ1-1|NA
TGTGCCAGCAGCTTAGTTCCTCCCAGGGGCGGAGGAGGGGCTGAAGCTTTCTTT
CASSLVPPRGGGGAEAFF
>TRBV5-5|few|TRBJ1-4|NA
TGTGCCAGCAGCCGGAGCCCCAGGGTGGGTAATGAAAAACTGTTTTTT
CASSRSPRVGNEKLFF
>TRBV25-1|NA|TRBJ2-5|TRBD1
TGTGCCAGCAGTCGGGGAACAGGGGCCAGAGAGACCCAGTACTTC
CASSRGTGARETQYF
>TRBV27|NA|TRBJ1-2|TRBD1
TGTGCCAGCAGTTTACGACAGGGCGGCTATGGCTACACCTTC
CASSLRQGGYGYTF
>TRBV28|NA|TRBJ2-1|TRBD2
TGTGCCAGCAGCCTACTAGCGGGGGGCTACAATGAGCAGTTCTTC
CASSLLAGGYNEQFF
>TRBV3-1/TRBV3-2|NA|TRBJ2-7|TRBD2
TGTGCCAGCAGCCCCTCCGGCGGGAGTGGAGAGCAGTACTTC
CASSPSGGSGEQYF